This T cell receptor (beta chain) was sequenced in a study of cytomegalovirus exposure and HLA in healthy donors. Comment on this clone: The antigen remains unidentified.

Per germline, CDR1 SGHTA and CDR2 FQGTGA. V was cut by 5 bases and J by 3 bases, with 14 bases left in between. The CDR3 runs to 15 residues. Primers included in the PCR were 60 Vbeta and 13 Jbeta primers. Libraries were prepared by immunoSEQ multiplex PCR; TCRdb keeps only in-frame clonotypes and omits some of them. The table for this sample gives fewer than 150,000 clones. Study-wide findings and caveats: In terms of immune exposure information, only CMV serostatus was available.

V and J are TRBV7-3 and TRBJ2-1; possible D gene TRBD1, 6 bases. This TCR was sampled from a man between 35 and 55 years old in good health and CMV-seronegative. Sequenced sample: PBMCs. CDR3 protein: CASSPDSDYYNEQFF. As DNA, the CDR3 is TGTGCCAGCAGCCCGGACAGTGACTACTACAATGAGCAGTTCTTC.